Below, 20 T cell receptor beta chains from the same sample are listed, as sequenced in a study of blood T cell repertoires in COVID-19 (dated by TCRdb to the early 2020s). The library was produced with the immunoSEQ multiplex PCR assay. What TCRdb holds here is the immuneACCESS table cut down to in-frame rearrangements. Part of the clones is not present; checked against another copy, under half of the missing clones reflect an unresolved V gene, and the others are unexplained. Within this sample are about 210,000 clones, with around four fifths of them counted one time only. About 5.6% of the sample is held by the ten biggest clonotypes. Sequencing was performed on peripheral blood. The receptors were sampled from a woman in her sixties or seventies with COVID-19, enrolled during active disease.

The J gene is TRBJ1-1, the V gene TRBV6-5; perhaps TRBD1 as D (5 bases). Deletions cut 4 bases from V and 5 bases from J, with 11 bases between. Germline CDR1 MNHEY, CDR2 SVGAGI. CDR3 size: 13 residues. The CDR3, as DNA: TGTGCCAGCAGTTCTTGGGGGGAGACTGAAGCTTTCTTT. Translated: CASSSWGETEAFF.

This chain links TRBV27 with TRBJ2-1; D is possibly TRBD1 (6 bases). Looked up from germline, CDR1 is MNHEY and CDR2 is SMNVEV (reference sequence). With 5 bases removed from V and 2 bases from J, the gap between germline ends came to 13 bases. CDR3 size: 15 residues. In DNA form, the CDR3 reads TGTGCCAGCAGTCGGGACACTTTGCCCTACAATGAGCAGTTCTTC. It translates to CASSRDTLPYNEQFF.

The chain employs TRBV2 and TRBJ1-4, with TRBD1 as a possible D gene (5 bases). Trimming left V 6 bases short and J 1 base short, with 12 bases between. The CDR3 is made up of 15 amino acids. The V gene's germline CDR1 is SNHLY and CDR2 FYNNEI. CDR3 sequence reads: CASRWAGGTNEKLFF. The CDR3 DNA sequence: TGTGCCAGCAGGTGGGCGGGGGGAACTAATGAAAAACTGTTTTTT.

J is TRBJ1-6 and V is TRBV30, with a possible D match to TRBD1 (5 bases). The CDR3 is 13 residues long. The germline V and J ends were trimmed by 8 bases and 1 base, with 9 bases remaining between them. The germline V gene has CDR1 GTSNPN and CDR2 SVGIG (reference sequence). The CDR3 DNA is TGTGCCACCAGGGATTCCTATAATTCACCCCTCCACTTT. Protein product: CATRDSYNSPLHF.

This chain joins TRBV10-2 and TRBJ1-6, with TRBD1 matching over 10 bases. With 6 bases clipped from V and 7 bases from J, the junction kept 3 bases outside the gene matches. The CDR3 sequence is 14 residues long. CDR1 WSHSY and CDR2 SAAADI come from the germline V gene. CDR3 residues: CASRSGQGNSPLHF. CDR3 DNA sequence: TGCGCCAGCAGATCGGGACAGGGGAATTCACCCCTCCACTTT.

The chain uses TRBV28 and TRBJ2-2; perhaps TRBD1 as D (5 bases). V was trimmed by 5 bases and J by 3 bases, leaving 13 bases between them. The CDR3 is 15 amino acids. CDR1 MDHEN and CDR2 SYDVKM come from the germline V gene. DNA of the CDR3: TGTGCCAGCAGTACGCTTGCAGGGTACACCGGGGAGCTGTTTTTT. It encodes CASSTLAGYTGELFF.

The chain employs TRBV18 and TRBJ2-7; TRBD2 might be the D (5 bases). The CDR3 is 12 residues long. Between the trimmed V and J ends, which lost 2 bases and 5 bases, there was a span of 7 bases. Looked up from germline, CDR1 is KGHSH and CDR2 is LQKENI. CDR3 residues: CASSPKGDEQYF. The DNA of the CDR3 is TGTGCCAGCTCACCAAAGGGAGACGAGCAGTACTTC.

This chain joins TRBV5-1 and TRBJ2-3, with 7 bases identical to TRBD2. J gave up 0 bases and V 0 bases, and 10 bases lay outside the gene matches. Looked up from germline, CDR1 is SGHRS and CDR2 is YFSETQ. This CDR3 region has 18 residues. The chain's CDR3 is CASSLDLRESPSTDTQYF. CDR3 nucleotide sequence: TGCGCCAGCAGCTTGGATTTGCGGGAGTCCCCTAGCACAGATACGCAGTATTTT. Drawing the rest from reference TRBV5-1 and TRBJ2-3, the complete variable domain is KAGVTQTPRYLIKTRGQQVTLSCSPISGHRSVSWYQQTPGQGLQFLFEYFSETQRNKGNFPGRFSGRQFSNSRSEMNVSTLELGDSALYLCASSLDLRESPSTDTQYFGPGTRLTVL.

The J gene is TRBJ2-7, the V gene TRBV7-2, with D unclear. The V end was cut by 5 bases, the J end by 2 bases, with 7 bases between. CDR1 and CDR2 from the germline V gene are SGHTA and FQGNSA. The CDR3 extends over 12 amino acids. The CDR3 DNA reads TGTGCCAGCAGCCCCGACACCTACGAGCAGTACTTC. This encodes CASSPDTYEQYF.

The chain recombines TRBV11-2 with TRBJ1-4, with TRBD1 matching over 8 bases. Unmatched junction bases numbered 5, after V lost 0 bases and J lost 8 bases. Germline lookup yields CDR1 SGHAT and CDR2 FQNNGV. The CDR3 contains 15 residues. In DNA form, the CDR3 reads TGTGCCAGCAGCTTAGAGGGGACAGGAAGGGAAAAACTGTTTTTT. Translated: CASSLEGTGREKLFF.

This chain uses TRBV13 with TRBJ1-1; 8 bases agree with TRBD1. With V trimmed by 3 bases and J by 11 bases, 11 bases remained unmatched. Germline values: CDR1 PRHDT, CDR2 FYEKMQ (reference sequence). This CDR3 is built from 14 residues. The chain's CDR3 is CASSLGRTGPGAFF. CDR3 nucleotide sequence: TGTGCCAGCAGCTTGGGGAGGACAGGGCCGGGGGCTTTCTTT.

The DNA for the CDR3 is TGTGCCAGCAGCTTGCAGGGGGCGAGCAATCAGCCCCAGCATTTT. This codes for CASSLQGASNQPQHF. The V and J genes are TRBV5-4 and TRBJ1-5; 8 nucleotides agree with TRBD1. After removal of 1 base from V and 1 base from J, the junction contained 1 base not matched to a gene. The germline CDR1 and CDR2 sequences are SGHNT and YYREEE (reference sequence). This CDR3 has 15 residues.

This clone showed up many times. The rearrangement uses TRBV9 and TRBJ2-1; possible D gene TRBD2, 6 bases. This CDR3 region has 15 residues. Deletions cut 1 base from V and 1 base from J, with 9 bases between. Germline assignment: CDR1 SGDLS and CDR2 YYNGEE. CDR3 protein: CASSVTGVSYNEQFF. The CDR3 DNA reads TGTGCCAGCAGCGTAACGGGAGTATCCTACAATGAGCAGTTCTTC.

V and J are TRBV19 and TRBJ1-3; no clear D. The V gene lost 3 bases and the J gene lost 9 bases, with 18 bases spanning the gap. CDR1 and CDR2 (germline): LNHDA, SQIVND (reference sequence). This CDR3 has 15 amino acids. The CDR3 is CASSINIRQLTTIYF. The CDR3 DNA reads TGTGCCAGTAGTATCAACATCCGCCAATTAACCACCATATATTTT.

The chain carries TRBV28 and TRBJ1-5; D perhaps matches TRBD1 (6 bases). The CDR3 runs 14 residues. The V end was cut by 5 bases, the J end by 6 bases, with 14 bases between. Per the germline V gene, CDR1 is MDHEN and CDR2 is SYDVKM. CDR3 protein: CASSAPGVSQPQHF. For the CDR3, the DNA is TGTGCCAGCAGTGCACCAGGGGTTAGTCAGCCCCAGCATTTT.

CDR3 in amino acids: CASSIARGPDTQYF. CDR3 DNA: TGTGCCAGTAGTATAGCCAGGGGGCCAGATACGCAGTATTTT. This sequence joins TRBV19 and TRBJ2-3, with 8 bases aligning to TRBD1. V trimming: 1 base; J trimming: 4 bases; junction bases outside the gene matches: 1. Germline lookup yields CDR1 LNHDA and CDR2 SQIVND (reference sequence). The length of the CDR3 is 14 residues.

This chain links TRBV29-1 with TRBJ1-1; a possible D gene is TRBD1 (6 bases). The V and J ends lost 5 bases and 1 base respectively, with 20 bases between them. Germline V gene sequence: CDR1 SQVTM, CDR2 ANQGSEA. This CDR3 region has 16 residues. CDR3 sequence: CSVSIPRQTGNTEAFF. The CDR3 bases are TGCAGCGTTTCAATCCCGAGGCAGACAGGGAACACTGAAGCTTTCTTT.

This clone appeared once. V is TRBV2 and J is TRBJ2-5; no definite D call. Germline values: CDR1 SNHLY, CDR2 FYNNEI. Trimming stripped 4 bases from V and 2 bases from J, with 5 bases between. The CDR3 is made up of 12 amino acids. The CDR3 DNA reads as TGTGCCAGCAGTGCGTTACAAGAGACCCAGTACTTC. Translated, it gives CASSALQETQYF.

The J gene is TRBJ1-6, the V gene TRBV9, with D tentatively TRBD1 (6 bases). The CDR3 covers 15 residues. In germline, CDR1 is SGDLS, CDR2 YYNGEE. V lost 2 bases to trimming and J lost 7 bases, with 13 bases between them. The CDR3 reads CASSVLDRNNSPLHF. The CDR3 DNA reads TGTGCCAGCAGCGTCTTGGACAGAAACAATTCACCCCTCCACTTT.

In the case of this clone: One end of the junction does not line up with germline, which may come from a read error. This chain connects TRBV30 to TRBJ2-1; D is possibly TRBD2 (5 bases). Looked up from germline, CDR1 is GTSNPN and CDR2 is SVGIG (reference sequence). The CDR3 length is 11 residues. CDR3 region: CAWKLKASLLF. CDR3 bases: TGTGCCTGGAAGTTAAAGGCTAGCCTCCTCTTC. Combining the CDR3 with reference TRBV30 and TRBJ2-1 gives the whole variable domain SQTIHQWPATLVQPVGSPLSLECTVEGTSNPNLYWYRQAAGRGLQLLFYSVGIGQISSEVPQNLSASRPQDRQFILSSKKLLLSDSGFYLCAWKLKASLLFGPGTRLTVL.